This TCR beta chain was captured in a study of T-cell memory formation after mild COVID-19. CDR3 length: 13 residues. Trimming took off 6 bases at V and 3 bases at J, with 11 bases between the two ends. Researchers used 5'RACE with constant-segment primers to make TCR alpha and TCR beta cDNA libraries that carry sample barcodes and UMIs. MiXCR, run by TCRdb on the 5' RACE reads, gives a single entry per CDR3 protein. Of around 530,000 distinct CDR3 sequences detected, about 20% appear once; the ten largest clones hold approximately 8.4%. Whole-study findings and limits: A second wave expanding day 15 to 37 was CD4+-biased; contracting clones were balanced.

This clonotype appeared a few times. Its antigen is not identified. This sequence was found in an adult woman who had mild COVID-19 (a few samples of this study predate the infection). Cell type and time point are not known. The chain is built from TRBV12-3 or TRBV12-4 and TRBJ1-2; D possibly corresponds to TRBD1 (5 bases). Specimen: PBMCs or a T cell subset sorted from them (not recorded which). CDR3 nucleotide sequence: TGTGCCAGCAGCCGACAGCCGTACTATGGCTACACCTTC. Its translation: CASSRQPYYGYTF.